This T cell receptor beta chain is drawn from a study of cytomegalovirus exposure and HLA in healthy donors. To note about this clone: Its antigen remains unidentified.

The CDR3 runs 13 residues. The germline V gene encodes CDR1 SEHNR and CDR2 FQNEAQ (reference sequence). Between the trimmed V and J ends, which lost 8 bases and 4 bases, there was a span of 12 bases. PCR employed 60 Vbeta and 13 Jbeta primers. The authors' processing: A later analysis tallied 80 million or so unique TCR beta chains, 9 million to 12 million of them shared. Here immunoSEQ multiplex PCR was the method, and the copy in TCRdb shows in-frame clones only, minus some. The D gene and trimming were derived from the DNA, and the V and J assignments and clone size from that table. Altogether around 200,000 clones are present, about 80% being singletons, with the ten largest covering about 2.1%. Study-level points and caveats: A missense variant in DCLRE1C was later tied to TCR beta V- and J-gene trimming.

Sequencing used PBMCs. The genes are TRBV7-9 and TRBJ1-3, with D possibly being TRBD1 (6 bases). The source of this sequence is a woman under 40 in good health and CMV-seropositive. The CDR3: CASSPGEGNTIYF. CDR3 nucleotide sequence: TGTGCCAGCTCCCCAGGGGAAGGAAACACCATATATTTT. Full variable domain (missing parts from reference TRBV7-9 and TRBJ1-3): DTGVSQNPRHKITKRGQNVTFRCDPISEHNRLYWYRQTLGQGPEFLTYFQNEAQLEKSRLLSDRFSAERPKGSFSTLEIQRTEQGDSAMYLCASSPGEGNTIYFGEGSWLTVV.